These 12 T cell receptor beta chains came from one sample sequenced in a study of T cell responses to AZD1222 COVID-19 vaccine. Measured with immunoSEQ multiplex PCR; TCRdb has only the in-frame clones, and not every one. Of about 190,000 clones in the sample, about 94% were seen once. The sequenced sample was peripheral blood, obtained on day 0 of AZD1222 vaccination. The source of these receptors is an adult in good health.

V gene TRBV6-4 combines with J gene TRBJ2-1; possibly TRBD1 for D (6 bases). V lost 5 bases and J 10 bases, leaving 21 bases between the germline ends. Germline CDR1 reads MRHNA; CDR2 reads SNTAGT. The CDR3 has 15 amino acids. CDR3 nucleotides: TGTGCCAGCAGTTCGACCCTGGCGGCGAGGGGGGAGCAGTTCTTC. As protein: CASSSTLAARGEQFF.

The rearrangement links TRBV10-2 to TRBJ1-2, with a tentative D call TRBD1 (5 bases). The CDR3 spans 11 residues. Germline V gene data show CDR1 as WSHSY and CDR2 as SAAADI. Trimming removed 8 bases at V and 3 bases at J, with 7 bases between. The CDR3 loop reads CASGTYYGYTF. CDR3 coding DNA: TGCGCCAGCGGGACGTACTATGGCTACACCTTC.

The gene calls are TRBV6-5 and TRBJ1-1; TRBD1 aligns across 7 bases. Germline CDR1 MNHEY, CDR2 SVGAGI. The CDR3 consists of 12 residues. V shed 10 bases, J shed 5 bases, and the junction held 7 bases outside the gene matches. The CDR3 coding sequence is TGTGCCACAGGGGGGGGAGCAACTGAAGCTTTCTTT. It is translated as CATGGGATEAFF.

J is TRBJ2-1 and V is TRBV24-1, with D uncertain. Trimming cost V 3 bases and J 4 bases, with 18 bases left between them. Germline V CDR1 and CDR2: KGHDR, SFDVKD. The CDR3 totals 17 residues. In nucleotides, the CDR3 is TGTGCCACCAGTGATCCTCTCCGGACCCTCGGGTACAATGAGCAGTTCTTC. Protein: CATSDPLRTLGYNEQFF.

Written as DNA, the CDR3 is TGTGCCAGCAGCGTAGATCTAGCGGGAGCTAACGGGGAGCTGTTTTTT. It specifies CASSVDLAGANGELFF. V gene TRBV9 combines with J gene TRBJ2-2; 10 bases match TRBD2. With 0 bases clipped from V and 7 bases from J, the junction kept 6 bases outside the gene matches. This CDR3 contains 16 residues. Germline assignment: CDR1 SGDLS and CDR2 YYNGEE. Filled out from reference TRBV9 and TRBJ2-2, the complete variable domain reads DSGVTQTPKHLITATGQRVTLRCSPRSGDLSVYWYQQSLDQGLQFLIQYYNGEERAKGNILERFSAQQFPDLHSELNLSSLELGDSALYFCASSVDLAGANGELFFGEGSRLTVL.

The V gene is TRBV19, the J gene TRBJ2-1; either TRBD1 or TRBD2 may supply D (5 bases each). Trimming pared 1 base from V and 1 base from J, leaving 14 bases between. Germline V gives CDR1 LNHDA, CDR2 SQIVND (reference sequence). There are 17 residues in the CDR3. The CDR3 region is CASSIVGSDSSYNEQFF. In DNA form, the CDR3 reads TGTGCCAGTAGTATAGTTGGTAGCGACAGTTCCTACAATGAGCAGTTCTTC. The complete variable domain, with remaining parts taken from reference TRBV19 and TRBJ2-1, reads DGGITQSPKYLFRKEGQNVTLSCEQNLNHDAMYWYRQDPGQGLRLIYYSQIVNDFQKGDIAEGYSVSREKKESFPLTVTSAQKNPTAFYLCASSIVGSDSSYNEQFFGPGTRLTVL.

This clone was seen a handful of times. The CDR3 DNA sequence: TGTGCCAGCCCCGGTGGGGCGCAAGGGGAGCTGTTTTTT. Translating gives CASPGGAQGELFF. The rearrangement uses TRBV5-4 and TRBJ2-2, with a possible D match to TRBD1 (5 bases). CDR3 size: 13 residues. Germline V gene sequence: CDR1 SGHNT, CDR2 YYREEE (reference sequence). The V end was cut by 7 bases, the J end by 8 bases, with 15 bases between.

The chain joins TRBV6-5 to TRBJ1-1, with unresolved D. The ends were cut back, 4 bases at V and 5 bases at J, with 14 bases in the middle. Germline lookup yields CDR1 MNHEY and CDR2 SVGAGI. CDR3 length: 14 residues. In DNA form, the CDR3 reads TGTGCCAGCAGTTCAGACCGGTTGGGGACTGAAGCTTTCTTT. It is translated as CASSSDRLGTEAFF.

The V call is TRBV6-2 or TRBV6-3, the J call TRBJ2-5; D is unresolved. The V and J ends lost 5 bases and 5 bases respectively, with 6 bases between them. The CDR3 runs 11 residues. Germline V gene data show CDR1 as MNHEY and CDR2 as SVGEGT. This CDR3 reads CASSTLETQYF. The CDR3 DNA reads TGTGCCAGCAGTACCCTGGAGACCCAGTACTTC.

CDR3 region: CATSITGAGEQFF. The DNA for the CDR3 is TGTGCCACCAGCATTACAGGAGCGGGGGAGCAGTTCTTC. The chain joins TRBV15 to TRBJ2-1, with TRBD2 matching over 7 bases. The junction had 7 bases not matched to a gene; V was cut back by 4 bases and J by 10 bases. Germline CDR1 and CDR2: LNHNV and YYDKDF (reference sequence). The CDR3 has 13 amino acids.

Written as DNA, the CDR3 is TGTGCCAGCAGCGTAGTTCCCACTGAAGCTTTCTTT. Translation: CASSVVPTEAFF. V usage is TRBV7-9 and J usage is TRBJ1-1; D gene unclear. The V and J ends lost 5 bases and 4 bases respectively, with 8 bases between them. CDR1 and CDR2 from the germline V gene are SEHNR and FQNEAQ (reference sequence). There are 12 residues in the CDR3.

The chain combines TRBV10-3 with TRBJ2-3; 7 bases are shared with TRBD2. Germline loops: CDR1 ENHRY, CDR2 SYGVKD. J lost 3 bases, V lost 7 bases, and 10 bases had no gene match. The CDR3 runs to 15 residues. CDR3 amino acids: CAITEGGSSTDTQYF. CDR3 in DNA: TGTGCCATCACCGAGGGCGGGAGCAGTACAGATACGCAGTATTTT.